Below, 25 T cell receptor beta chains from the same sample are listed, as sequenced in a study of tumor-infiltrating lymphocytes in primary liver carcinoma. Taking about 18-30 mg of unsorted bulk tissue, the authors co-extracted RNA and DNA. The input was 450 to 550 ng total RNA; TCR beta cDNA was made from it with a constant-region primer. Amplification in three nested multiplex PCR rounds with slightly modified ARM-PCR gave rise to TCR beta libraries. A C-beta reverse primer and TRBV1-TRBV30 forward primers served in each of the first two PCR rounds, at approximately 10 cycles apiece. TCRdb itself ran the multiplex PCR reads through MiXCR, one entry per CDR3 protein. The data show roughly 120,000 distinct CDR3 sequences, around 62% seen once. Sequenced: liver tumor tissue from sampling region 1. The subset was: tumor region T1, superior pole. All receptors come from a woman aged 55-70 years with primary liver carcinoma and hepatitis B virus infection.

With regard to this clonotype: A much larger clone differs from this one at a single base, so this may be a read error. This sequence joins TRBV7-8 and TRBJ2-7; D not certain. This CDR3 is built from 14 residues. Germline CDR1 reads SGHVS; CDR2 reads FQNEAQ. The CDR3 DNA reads TGTGTCAGCAGCTTAACTCGCCGTAGGTACGAGCAGTACTTC. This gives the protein CVSSLTRRRYEQYF.

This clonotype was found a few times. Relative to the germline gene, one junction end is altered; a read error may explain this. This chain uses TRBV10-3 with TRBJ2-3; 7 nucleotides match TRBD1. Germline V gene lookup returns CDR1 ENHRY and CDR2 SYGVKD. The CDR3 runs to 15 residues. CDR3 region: CAISEDREFTDTQYF. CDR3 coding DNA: TGTGCCATCAGTGAGGACAGGGAGTTCACAGACACGCAGTATTTT.

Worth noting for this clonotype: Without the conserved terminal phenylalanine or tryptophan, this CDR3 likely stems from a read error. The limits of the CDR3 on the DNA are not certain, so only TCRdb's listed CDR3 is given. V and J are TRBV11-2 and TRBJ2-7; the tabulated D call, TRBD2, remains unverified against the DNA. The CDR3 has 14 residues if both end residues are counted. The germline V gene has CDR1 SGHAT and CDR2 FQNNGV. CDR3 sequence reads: CASSLGSGSLEQCL.

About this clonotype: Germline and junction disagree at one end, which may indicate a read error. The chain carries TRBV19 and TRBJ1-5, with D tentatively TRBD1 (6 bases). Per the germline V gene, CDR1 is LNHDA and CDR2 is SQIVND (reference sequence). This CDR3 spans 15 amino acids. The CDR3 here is CASSSQGNGNQPQHF. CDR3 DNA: TGTGCCAGTAGTTCACAGGGTAACGGAAATCAGCCCCAGCACTTT.

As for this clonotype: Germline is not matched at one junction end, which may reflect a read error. The CDR3 is CACSLDRNEQLF. CDR3 bases: TGCGCCTGCAGCCTTGACAGAAATGAGCAGCTCTTC. The chain uses TRBV11-1 and TRBJ2-1, with D possibly matching TRBD1 (5 bases). Germline CDR1 is SGHAT and CDR2 is FQDESV (reference sequence). This CDR3 contains 12 residues.

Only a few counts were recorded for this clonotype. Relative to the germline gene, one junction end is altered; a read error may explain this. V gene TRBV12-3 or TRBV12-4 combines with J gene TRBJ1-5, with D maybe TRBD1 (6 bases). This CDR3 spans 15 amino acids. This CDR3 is CVSSKQGVSNQPQHF. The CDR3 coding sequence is TGTGTCAGCAGTAAACAGGGAGTGAGCAATCAGCCCCAGCATTTT.

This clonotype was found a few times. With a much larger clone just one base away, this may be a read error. CDR3 residues: CASNAISKPNQPQHF. CDR3 coding DNA: TGTGCCAGCAACGCCATCTCCAAACCCAATCAGCCCCAGCATTTT. V gene TRBV6-1 combines with J gene TRBJ1-5, with D unclear. CDR3 size: 15 residues. The V and J ends lost 7 bases and 3 bases respectively, with 16 bases between them. Per the germline V gene, CDR1 is MNHNS and CDR2 is SASEGT.

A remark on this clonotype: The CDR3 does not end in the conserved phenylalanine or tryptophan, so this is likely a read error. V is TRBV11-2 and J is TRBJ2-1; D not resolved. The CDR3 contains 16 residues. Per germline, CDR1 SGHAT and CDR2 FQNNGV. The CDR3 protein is CASSLEIVYSHNEQFS. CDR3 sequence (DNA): TGTGCCAGCAGCTTAGAAATCGTGTACTCCCACAATGAGCAGTTCTCC.

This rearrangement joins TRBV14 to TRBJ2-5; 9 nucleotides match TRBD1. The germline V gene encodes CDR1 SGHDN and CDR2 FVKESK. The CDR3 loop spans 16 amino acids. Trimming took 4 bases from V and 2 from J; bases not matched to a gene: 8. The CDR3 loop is CASSPLGTGRQETQYF. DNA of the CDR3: TGTGCCAGCAGCCCGCTCGGGACAGGGAGGCAAGAGACCCAGTACTTC.

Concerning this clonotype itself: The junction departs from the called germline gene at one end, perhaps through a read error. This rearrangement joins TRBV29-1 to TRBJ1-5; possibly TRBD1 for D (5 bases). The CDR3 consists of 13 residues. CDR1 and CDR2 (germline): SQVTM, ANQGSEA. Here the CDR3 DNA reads TGCAGCGTCTTAATTTCTGGGGGTCAGTCCCAGCATTTT. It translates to CSVLISGGQSQHF.

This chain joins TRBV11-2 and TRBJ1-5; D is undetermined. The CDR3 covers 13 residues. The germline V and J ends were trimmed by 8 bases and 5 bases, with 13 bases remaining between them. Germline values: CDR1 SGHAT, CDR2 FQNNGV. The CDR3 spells CASGDMYDQPQHF. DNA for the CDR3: TGTGCCAGCGGCGACATGTATGATCAGCCCCAGCATTTT.

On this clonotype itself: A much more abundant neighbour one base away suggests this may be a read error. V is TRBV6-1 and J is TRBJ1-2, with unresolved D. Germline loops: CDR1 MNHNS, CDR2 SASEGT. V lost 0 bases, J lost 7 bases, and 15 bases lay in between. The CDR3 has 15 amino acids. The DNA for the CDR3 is TGTGCCAGCAGTGAAGCTAAGGGCAGCTACTCTGGCTACACCTTC. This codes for CASSEAKGSYSGYTF.

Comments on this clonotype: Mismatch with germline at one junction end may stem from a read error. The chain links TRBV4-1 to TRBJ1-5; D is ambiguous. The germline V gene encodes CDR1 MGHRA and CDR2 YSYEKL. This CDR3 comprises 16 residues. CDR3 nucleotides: TGCGCCGGCAGCCAAGGATTTTCGGACCCCAATCAGCCCCAGCATTTT. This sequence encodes CAGSQGFSDPNQPQHF.

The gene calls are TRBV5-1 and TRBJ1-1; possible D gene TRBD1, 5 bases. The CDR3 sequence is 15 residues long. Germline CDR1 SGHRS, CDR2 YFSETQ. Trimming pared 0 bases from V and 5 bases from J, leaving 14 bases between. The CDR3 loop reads CASSLANPRGTEAFF. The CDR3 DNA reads TGCGCCAGCAGCTTGGCCAACCCCCGGGGGACTGAAGCTTTCTTT. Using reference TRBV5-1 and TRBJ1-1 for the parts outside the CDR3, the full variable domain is KAGVTQTPRYLIKTRGQQVTLSCSPISGHRSVSWYQQTPGQGLQFLFEYFSETQRNKGNFPGRFSGRQFSNSRSEMNVSTLELGDSALYLCASSLANPRGTEAFFGQGTRLTVV.

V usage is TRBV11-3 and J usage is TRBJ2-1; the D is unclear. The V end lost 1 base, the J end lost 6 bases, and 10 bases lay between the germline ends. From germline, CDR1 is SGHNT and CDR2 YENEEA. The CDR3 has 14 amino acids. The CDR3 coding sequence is TGTGCCAGCAGCTTAGGTCGGGCACTCAATGAGCAGTTCTTC. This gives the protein CASSLGRALNEQFF.

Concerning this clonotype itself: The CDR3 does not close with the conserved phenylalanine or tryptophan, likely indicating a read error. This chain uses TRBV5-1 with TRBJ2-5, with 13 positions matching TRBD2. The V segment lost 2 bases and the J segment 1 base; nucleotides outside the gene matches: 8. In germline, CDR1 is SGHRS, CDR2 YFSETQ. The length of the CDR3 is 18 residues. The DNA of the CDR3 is TGCGCCAGCAGCTTTACTGGGACTAGCGGGACGGGCCAAGAGACCCAGTACCTC. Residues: CASSFTGTSGTGQETQYL.

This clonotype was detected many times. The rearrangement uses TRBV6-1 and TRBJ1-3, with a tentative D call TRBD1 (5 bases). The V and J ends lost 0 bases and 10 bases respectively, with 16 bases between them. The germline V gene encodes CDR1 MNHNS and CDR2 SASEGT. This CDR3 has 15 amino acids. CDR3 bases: TGTGCCAGCAGTGAAGCGGGGGACTACTCTGGAACCATATATTTT. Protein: CASSEAGDYSGTIYF.

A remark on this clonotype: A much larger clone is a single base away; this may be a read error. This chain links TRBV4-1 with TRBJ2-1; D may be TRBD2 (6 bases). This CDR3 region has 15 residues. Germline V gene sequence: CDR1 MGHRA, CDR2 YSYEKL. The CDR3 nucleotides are TGCGCCAACAGCCAAGACGGGAGATCCTACAATGAGCAGTTCTTC. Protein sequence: CANSQDGRSYNEQFF.

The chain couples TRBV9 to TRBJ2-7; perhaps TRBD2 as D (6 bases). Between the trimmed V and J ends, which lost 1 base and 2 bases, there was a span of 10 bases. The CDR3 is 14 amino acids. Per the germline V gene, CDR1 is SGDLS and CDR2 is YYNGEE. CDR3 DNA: TGTGCCAGCAGCGTAACGGGAGACCCCTACGAGCAGTACTTC. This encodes CASSVTGDPYEQYF.

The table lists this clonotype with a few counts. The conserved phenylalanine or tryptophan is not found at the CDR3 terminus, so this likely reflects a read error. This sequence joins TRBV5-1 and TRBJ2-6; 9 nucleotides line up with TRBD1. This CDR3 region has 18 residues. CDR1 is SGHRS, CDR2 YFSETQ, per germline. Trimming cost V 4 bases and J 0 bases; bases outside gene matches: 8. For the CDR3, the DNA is TGCGCCAGCAGCCCCAAGACAGGGGGTAGCTCTGGGGCCAACGTCCTGACTTCC. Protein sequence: CASSPKTGGSSGANVLTS.

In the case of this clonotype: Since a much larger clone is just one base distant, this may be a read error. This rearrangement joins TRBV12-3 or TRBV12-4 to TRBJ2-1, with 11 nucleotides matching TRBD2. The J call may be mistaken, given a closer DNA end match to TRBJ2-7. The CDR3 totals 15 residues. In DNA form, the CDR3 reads TGTGCCAGCAGTTTTACGACTAGCGGGGACTATGAGCAGTACTTC. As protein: CASSFTTSGDYEQYF.

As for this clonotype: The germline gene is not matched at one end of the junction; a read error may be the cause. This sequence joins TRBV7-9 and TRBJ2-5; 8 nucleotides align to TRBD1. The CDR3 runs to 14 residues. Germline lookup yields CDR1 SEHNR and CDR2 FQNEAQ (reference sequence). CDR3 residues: CANSPGTGQEAQYF. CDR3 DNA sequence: TGTGCCAACAGTCCCGGGACAGGCCAAGAGGCCCAGTACTTC. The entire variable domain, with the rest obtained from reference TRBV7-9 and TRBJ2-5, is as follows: DTGVSQNPRHKITKRGQNVTFRCDPISEHNRLYWYRQTLGQGPEFLTYFQNEAQLEKSRLLSDRFSAERPKGSFSTLEIQRTEQGDSAMYLCANSPGTGQEAQYFGPGTRLLVL.

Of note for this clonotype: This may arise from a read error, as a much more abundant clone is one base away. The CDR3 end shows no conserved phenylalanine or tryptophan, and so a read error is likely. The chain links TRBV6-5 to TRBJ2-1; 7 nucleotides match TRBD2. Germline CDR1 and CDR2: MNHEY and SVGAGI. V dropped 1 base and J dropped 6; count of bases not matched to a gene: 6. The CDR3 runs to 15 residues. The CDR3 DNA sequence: TGTGCCAGCAGTTACTTGGCGGGAGCGGCCAATGAGCAGTTCTCC. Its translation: CASSYLAGAANEQFS.

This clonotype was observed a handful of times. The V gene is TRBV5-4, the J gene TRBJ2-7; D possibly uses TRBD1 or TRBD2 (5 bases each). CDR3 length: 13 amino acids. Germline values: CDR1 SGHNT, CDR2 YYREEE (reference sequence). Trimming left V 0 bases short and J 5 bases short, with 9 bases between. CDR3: CASSLVLGDEQYF. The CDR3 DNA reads TGTGCCAGCAGCTTGGTTTTGGGGGACGAGCAGTACTTC.

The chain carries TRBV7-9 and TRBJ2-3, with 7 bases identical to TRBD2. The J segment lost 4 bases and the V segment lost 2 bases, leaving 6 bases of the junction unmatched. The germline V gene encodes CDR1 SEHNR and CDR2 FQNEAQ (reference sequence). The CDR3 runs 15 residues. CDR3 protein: CASSLRLADSDTQYF. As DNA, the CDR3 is TGTGCCAGCAGCTTAAGGCTAGCGGACTCAGATACGCAGTATTTT.